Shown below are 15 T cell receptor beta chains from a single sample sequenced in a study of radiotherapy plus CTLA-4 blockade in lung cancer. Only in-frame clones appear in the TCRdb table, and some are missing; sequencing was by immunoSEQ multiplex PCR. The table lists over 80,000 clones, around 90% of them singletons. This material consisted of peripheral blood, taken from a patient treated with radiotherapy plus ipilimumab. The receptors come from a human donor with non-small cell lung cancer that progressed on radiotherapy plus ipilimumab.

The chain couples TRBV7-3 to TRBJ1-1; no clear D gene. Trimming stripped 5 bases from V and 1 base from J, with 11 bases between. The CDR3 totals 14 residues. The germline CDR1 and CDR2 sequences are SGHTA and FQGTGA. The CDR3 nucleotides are TGTGCCAGCAGCCCCCTCCCAGGGAACACTGAAGCTTTCTTT. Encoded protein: CASSPLPGNTEAFF.

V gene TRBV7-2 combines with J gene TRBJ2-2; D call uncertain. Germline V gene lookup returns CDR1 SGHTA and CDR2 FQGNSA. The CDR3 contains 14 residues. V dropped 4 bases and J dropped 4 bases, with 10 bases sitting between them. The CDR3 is CASSSTSTTGELFF. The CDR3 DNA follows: TGTGCCAGCAGCTCGACATCTACCACCGGGGAGCTGTTTTTT.

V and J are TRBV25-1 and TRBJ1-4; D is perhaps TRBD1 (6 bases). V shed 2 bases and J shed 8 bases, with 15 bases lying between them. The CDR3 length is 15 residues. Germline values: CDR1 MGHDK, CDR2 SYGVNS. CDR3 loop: CASSENRASKEKLFF. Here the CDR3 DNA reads TGTGCCAGCAGTGAAAACAGGGCCTCGAAAGAAAAACTGTTTTTT.

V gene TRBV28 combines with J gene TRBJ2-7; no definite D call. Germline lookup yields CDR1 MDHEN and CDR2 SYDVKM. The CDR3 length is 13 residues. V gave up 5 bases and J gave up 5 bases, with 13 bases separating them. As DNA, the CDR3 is TGTGCCAGCAGTACCCGTGGCCTCGACGAGCAGTACTTC. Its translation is CASSTRGLDEQYF.

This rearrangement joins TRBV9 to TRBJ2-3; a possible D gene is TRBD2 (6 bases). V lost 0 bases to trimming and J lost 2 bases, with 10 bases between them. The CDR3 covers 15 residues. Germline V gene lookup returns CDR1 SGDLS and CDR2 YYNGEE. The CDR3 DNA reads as TGTGCCAGCAGCGTAGTGGGACTCAACACAGATACGCAGTATTTT. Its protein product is CASSVVGLNTDTQYF.

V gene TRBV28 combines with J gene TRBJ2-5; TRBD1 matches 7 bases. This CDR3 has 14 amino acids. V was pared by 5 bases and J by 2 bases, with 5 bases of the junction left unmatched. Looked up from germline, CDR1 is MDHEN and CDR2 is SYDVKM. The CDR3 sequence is CASSRDSAQETQYF. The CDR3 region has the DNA TGTGCCAGCAGTCGGGACAGCGCACAAGAGACCCAGTACTTC.

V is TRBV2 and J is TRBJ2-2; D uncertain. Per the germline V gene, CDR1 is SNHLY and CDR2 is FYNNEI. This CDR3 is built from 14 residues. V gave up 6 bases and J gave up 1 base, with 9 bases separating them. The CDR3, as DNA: TGTGCCAGCAGCAGAGAGAGGAACACCGGGGAGCTGTTTTTT. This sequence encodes CASSRERNTGELFF.

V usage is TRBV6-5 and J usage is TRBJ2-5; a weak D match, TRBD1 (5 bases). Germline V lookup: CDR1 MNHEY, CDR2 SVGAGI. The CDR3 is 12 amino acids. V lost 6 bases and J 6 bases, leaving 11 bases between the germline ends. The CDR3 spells CASRGVLKTQYF. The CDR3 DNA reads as TGTGCCAGCAGAGGGGTGTTAAAGACCCAGTACTTC.

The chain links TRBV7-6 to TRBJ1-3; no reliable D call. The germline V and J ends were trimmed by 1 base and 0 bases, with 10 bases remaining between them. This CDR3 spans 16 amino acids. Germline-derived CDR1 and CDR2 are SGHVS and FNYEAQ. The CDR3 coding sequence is TGTGCCAGCAGCTTAGTAGGCGGATACTCTGGAAACACCATATATTTT. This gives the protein CASSLVGGYSGNTIYF.

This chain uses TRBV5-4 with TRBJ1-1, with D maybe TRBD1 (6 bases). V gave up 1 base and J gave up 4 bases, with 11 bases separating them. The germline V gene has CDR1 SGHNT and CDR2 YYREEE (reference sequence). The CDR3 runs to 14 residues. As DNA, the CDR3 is TGTGCCAGCAGCTTGAGGGCAGGGGCCACTGAAGCTTTCTTT. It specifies CASSLRAGATEAFF. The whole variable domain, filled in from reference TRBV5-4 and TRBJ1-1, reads ETGVTQSPTHLIKTRGQQVTLRCSSQSGHNTVSWYQQALGQGPQFIFQYYREEENGRGNFPPRFSGLQFPNYSSELNVNALELDDSALYLCASSLRAGATEAFFGQGTRLTVV.

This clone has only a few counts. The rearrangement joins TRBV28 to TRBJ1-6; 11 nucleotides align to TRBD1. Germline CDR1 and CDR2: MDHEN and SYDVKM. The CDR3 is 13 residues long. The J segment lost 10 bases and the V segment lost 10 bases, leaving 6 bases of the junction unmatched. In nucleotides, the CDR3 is TGTGCCACCATCGGGACAGGGGGGTCACCCCTCCACTTT. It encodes CATIGTGGSPLHF.

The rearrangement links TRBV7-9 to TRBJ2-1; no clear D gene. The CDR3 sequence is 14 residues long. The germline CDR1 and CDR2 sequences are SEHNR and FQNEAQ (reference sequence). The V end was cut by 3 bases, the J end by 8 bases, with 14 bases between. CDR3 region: CASSFGRVWDEQFF. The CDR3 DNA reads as TGTGCCAGCAGCTTTGGACGGGTTTGGGATGAGCAGTTCTTC.

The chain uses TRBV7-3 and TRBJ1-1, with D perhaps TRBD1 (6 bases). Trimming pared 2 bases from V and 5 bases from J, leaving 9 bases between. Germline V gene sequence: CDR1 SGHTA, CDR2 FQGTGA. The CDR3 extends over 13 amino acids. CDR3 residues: CASSLSGATEAFF. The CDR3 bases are TGTGCCAGCAGCTTATCAGGGGCGACTGAAGCTTTCTTT.

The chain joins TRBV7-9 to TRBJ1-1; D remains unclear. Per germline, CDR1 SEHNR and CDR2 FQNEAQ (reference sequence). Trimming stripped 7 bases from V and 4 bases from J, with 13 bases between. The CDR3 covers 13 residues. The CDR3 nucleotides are TGTGCCAGCAACGATGGGAGGACCACTGAAGCTTTCTTT. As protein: CASNDGRTTEAFF.

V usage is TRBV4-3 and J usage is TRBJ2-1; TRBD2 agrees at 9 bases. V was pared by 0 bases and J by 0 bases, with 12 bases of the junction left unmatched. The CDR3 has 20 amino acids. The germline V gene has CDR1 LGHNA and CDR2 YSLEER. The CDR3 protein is CASSQDSVAGASSSYNEQFF. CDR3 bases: TGCGCCAGCAGCCAAGATTCGGTAGCGGGGGCATCGAGCTCCTACAATGAGCAGTTCTTC.